This T cell receptor (beta chain) is drawn from a study of cytomegalovirus exposure and HLA in healthy donors. Notes on the study in general: The productive fraction for most TCR beta V segments was about 87% or about 30% in an earlier analysis. Highly shared variants forming one cluster were likely a sequencing artifact. In a later analysis, compared with equally common non-associated chains, HLA-associated beta chains were more expanded.

Germline lookup yields CDR1 SGDLS and CDR2 YYNGEE. This CDR3 has 14 residues. Deletions cut 5 bases from V and 4 bases from J, with 15 bases between. Only a few counts were recorded for this clone. Its antigen is not identified. It was with 60 Vbeta and 13 Jbeta primers that the PCR ran. Clones were sequenced by immunoSEQ multiplex PCR, and TCRdb holds only the in-frame ones, with some missing. The table lists about 94,000 clones, roughly 8.2% of them singletons. The sequence was obtained from a man aged 45-60 years in good health and CMV-seronegative. J is TRBJ2-5 and V is TRBV9; TRBD1 is a possible D gene (5 bases). Sequencing was done on a sample of PBMCs. The CDR3 DNA is TGTGCCAGCAGTGTTGGGGCAGATAGAGAGACCCAGTACTTC. As protein: CASSVGADRETQYF.